The source of this TCR beta chain is a study of blood T cell repertoires in COVID-19. Study at large: From T cells, B-cell-depleted T cells, or PBMCs came the material, which was cDNA or gDNA.

Participants had their cohort set by participant-reported clinical history. With 6 bases removed from V and 9 bases from J, the gap between germline ends came to 15 bases. The CDR3 is 13 amino acids. TCRdb's table, derived via immunoSEQ multiplex PCR, lists solely in-frame clones and lacks some. Here the sample spans nearly 250,000 clones, 85% being singletons. The sequencing input was PBMCs or T cells enriched from blood (not recorded which). The sequence derives from a woman between 50 and 59 years old with acute COVID-19. The chain carries TRBV12-3 or TRBV12-4 and TRBJ1-3; D ambiguous. CDR3 sequence (DNA): TGTGCCAGCAGGGAGGACCCTGAGAGCACCATATATTTT. Its protein is CASREDPESTIYF.